The rows below give T cell receptor beta chains drawn from one sample of a study of blood T cell repertoires in COVID-19. Repertoires were generated with immunoSEQ multiplex PCR, while TCRdb's copy carries only in-frame clones and drops some. This table holds 35,000 to 55,000 clones, about nine tenths found once. Sequences were obtained from peripheral blood. These receptor sequences come from a man aged 55 to 70 with active COVID-19. The CDR3 runs from the conserved cysteine through the conserved F or W. A D gene is named only where the DNA matches it firmly. Clone size, where shown, is once, few, many, or a class for clones that have expanded.

clone_size	j_call	v_call	d_call	cdr3_length	cdr3_nt	cdr3_aa
NA	TRBJ1-2	TRBV19	NA	13	TGTGCCAGTAGTCCTCAGGGGCCCTATGGCTACACCTTC	CASSPQGPYGYTF
NA	TRBJ2-1	TRBV28	TRBD2	17	TGTGCCACAAACGGGGGACTAGACTCAGGCTCCTACAATGAGCAGTTCTTC	CATNGGLDSGSYNEQFF
NA	TRBJ2-3	TRBV6-1	TRBD1	17	TGTGCCAGCAGTGATCGACAGGGGGCCTTAACCACAGATACGCAGTATTTT	CASSDRQGALTTDTQYF
NA	TRBJ2-1	TRBV6-5	TRBD2	12	TGTGCCACCGGGACTAGCGGGAGTAGGGAGTTCTTC	CATGTSGSREFF
NA	TRBJ2-2	TRBV28	NA	16	TGTGCCAGCAGTTTGGCAGGGGCGCCTAACACCGGGGAGCTGTTTTTT	CASSLAGAPNTGELFF
NA	TRBJ1-5	TRBV5-8	NA	13	TGTGCCAGCAGCCTAGGGCGGGGCCAGCCCCAGCATTTT	CASSLGRGQPQHF
NA	TRBJ2-3	TRBV11-2	NA	13	TGTGCCAGCATCTTAATGACAACAGATACGCAGTATTTT	CASILMTTDTQYF
NA	TRBJ2-7	TRBV5-1	TRBD2	16	TGCGCCAGCAGCCTACTTCAGACTAGCGGGAGCTACGAGCAGTACTTC	CASSLLQTSGSYEQYF
NA	TRBJ1-3	TRBV28	NA	15	TGTGCCAGCAGCCAGGGCCCGGCGCCTGGAAACACCATATATTTT	CASSQGPAPGNTIYF
NA	TRBJ2-7	TRBV29-1	TRBD2	16	TGCAGCGTTGAATTAGATTCGGGACTAGCAGCCTACGAGCAGTACTTC	CSVELDSGLAAYEQYF
once	TRBJ1-1	TRBV29-1	NA	12	TGCAGCGTTGAACCGACTAACACTGAAGCTTTCTTT	CSVEPTNTEAFF
NA	TRBJ1-5	TRBV3-1/TRBV3-2	NA	18	TGTGCCAGCAGCCAAGGGGTTACAGGGAGGGAGAGCAATCAGCCCCAGCATTTT	CASSQGVTGRESNQPQHF
NA	TRBJ2-7	TRBV29-1	TRBD1	12	TGCAGCGTTGAGGGACAGCCCTACGAGCAGTACTTC	CSVEGQPYEQYF
once	TRBJ1-4	TRBV6-5	TRBD1	13	TGTGCCAGCAGCCTCGGGACAGCTGAAAAACTGTTTTTT	CASSLGTAEKLFF
NA	TRBJ1-2	TRBV5-1	TRBD1	12	TGCGCCAGCAGAGGGACAGACTATGGCTACACCTTC	CASRGTDYGYTF
NA	TRBJ2-7	TRBV7-2	NA	11	TGTGCCAGCAGCTCTGCGGGGGAGCAGTACTTC	CASSSAGEQYF
NA	TRBJ2-2	TRBV11-1	NA	12	TGTGCCAGCAGTCAGGAGGACGGGGAGCTGTTTTTT	CASSQEDGELFF
NA	TRBJ1-2	TRBV29-1	NA	11	TGCAGCGCCTTGGAGTCGGATGGCTACACCTTC	CSALESDGYTF
NA	TRBJ1-2	TRBV29-1	TRBD1	13	TGCAGCGTTGAGACAGGGGGCTACTATGGCTACACCTTC	CSVETGGYYGYTF
NA	TRBJ1-1	TRBV7-2	TRBD1	15	TGTGCCAGCAGCTTATGGGGACAGGGTGACACTGAAGCTTTCTTT	CASSLWGQGDTEAFF
NA	TRBJ1-5	TRBV30	NA	16	TGTGCCTGGAGTCGGGGTAGTCGTTATGGCAATCAGCCCCAGCATTTT	CAWSRGSRYGNQPQHF